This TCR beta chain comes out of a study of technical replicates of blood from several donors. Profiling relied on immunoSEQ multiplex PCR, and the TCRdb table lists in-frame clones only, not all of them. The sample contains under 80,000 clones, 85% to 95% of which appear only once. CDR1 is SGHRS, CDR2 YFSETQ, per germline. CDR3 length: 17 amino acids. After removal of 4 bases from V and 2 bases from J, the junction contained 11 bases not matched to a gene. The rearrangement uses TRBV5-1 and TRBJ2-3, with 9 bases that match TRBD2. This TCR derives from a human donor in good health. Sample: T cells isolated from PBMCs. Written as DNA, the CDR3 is TGCGCCAGCAGCCCGGTGCTAGCGGGGTCTCACACAGATACGCAGTATTTT. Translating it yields CASSPVLAGSHTDTQYF.